Each of the 4 T cell receptor beta chains below was sequenced from the same sample in a study of cytomegalovirus exposure and HLA in healthy donors. Assay: immunoSEQ multiplex PCR; the TCRdb copy retains only in-frame clones and omits some. The table has fewer than 70,000 clones, 90% to 96% seen once; the top ten hold just over 0.9%. The sequencing input was PBMCs. Receptors were obtained from a man younger than 35 in good health and CMV-seronegative.

The CDR3 region has the DNA TGTGCCAGCATTGCAGGGTCTAGCACAGATACGCAGTATTTT. It encodes CASIAGSSTDTQYF. V gene TRBV6-1 combines with J gene TRBJ2-3; D perhaps matches TRBD1 (5 bases). CDR3 length: 14 residues. V lost 7 bases and J 0 bases, leaving 11 bases between the germline ends. CDR1 MNHNS and CDR2 SASEGT come from the germline V gene.

The chain links TRBV11-2 to TRBJ1-4; D unresolved. Germline CDR1 reads SGHAT; CDR2 reads FQNNGV. Deletions cut 0 bases from V and 5 bases from J, with 7 bases between. The CDR3 consists of 14 residues. The CDR3 loop is CASSLERGNEKLFF. The CDR3 DNA follows: TGTGCCAGCAGCTTAGAAAGAGGGAATGAAAAACTGTTTTTT.

The chain uses TRBV14 and TRBJ1-1; possibly TRBD1 for D (5 bases). Germline values: CDR1 SGHDN, CDR2 FVKESK. There are 13 residues in the CDR3. The V gene lost 1 base and the J gene lost 3 bases, with 6 bases spanning the gap. The CDR3: CASSQVGHTEAFF. CDR3 DNA sequence: TGTGCCAGCAGCCAAGTGGGGCACACTGAAGCTTTCTTT.

This chain joins TRBV28 and TRBJ2-3, with 11 bases lining up with TRBD1. J was trimmed by 4 bases and V by 4 bases; bases with no gene match: 4. From germline, CDR1 is MDHEN and CDR2 SYDVKM. This CDR3 is built from 15 residues. The CDR3 DNA sequence: TGTGCCAGCAGTTCCCCGGGACAGGGGGCAGATACGCAGTATTTT. Residues: CASSSPGQGADTQYF.